Reported below is one TCR beta chain. The clone's antigen remains unknown. No qualities accompany the bases; no much larger clone lies one base away. The immunoSEQ Assay, a bias-controlled multiplex PCR, was used to amplify TCRbeta CDR3 regions from genomic DNA. The paper's data handling went like this. The number of nucleated cells in each sample was estimated by amplification of reference gene primers within the assay. To quantify the absolute abundance of each unique TCRbeta CDR3 rearrangement, sequence reads were collapsed and filtered. For each sample, productive Simpson clonality was calculated as the square root of Simpson's diversity index across productive rearrangements. Imported from immuneACCESS, the table was reduced by TCRdb to in-frame sequences with V and J called. These copies leave out some clones; in studies compared against another copy, an unresolved V gene accounts for under half, and the cause of the remainder is not known. V, J and clone size are those of that table, while D and trimming were read from the DNA. The sample table holds some 130,000 clones, of which 65% to 90% were seen once. Around 2.5% of the sample is held by the ten biggest clonotypes.

The data stem from a study of blood T cell repertoires in COVID-19 (dated by TCRdb to about 2020). At the level of the whole study: Samples from collaborators originated in the United States, Italy and Spain and spanned both the acute and convalescent phases of COVID-19. The material from the prospective study consisted of cDNA or gDNA derived from T cells, B-cell-depleted T cells, or PBMCs. The dataset comprised deeply sampled blood TCRbeta repertoires from subjects exposed to, actively infected with, or recovered from COVID-19. The repertoires were released in a freely available public database intended as a resource for research on the immune response to SARS-CoV-2. The samples were drawn from two sources: the first 160 participants of the ongoing ImmuneRACE study, and fewer than 1,500 subjects contributed by 6 global collaborators. Nearly every sample came with metadata listing a de-identified subject ID, COVID-19 status, age in years and sex. Where available, HLA class I and class II types were obtained from metadata supplied by the sample provider rather than from assay-based typing.

Results the study describes overall, beyond this receptor: The amount of clinical and demographic metadata varied by source and participant and was provided uncurated.

Participants in the prospective study were enrolled through a virtual design, were aged roughly 18 to 95 years, and lived in 24 United States geographic areas. Cohort assignment in the prospective study relied on participant-reported clinical history from a screening survey and a study questionnaire. For ImmuneRACE Cohort 3, a participant was defined as recovered based on two consecutive negative NP/OP PCR tests, clearance by a healthcare professional, or resolution of symptoms. Each participant in the prospective study had whole blood, serum and a nasopharyngeal or oropharyngeal swab collected by mobile phlebotomists. Over a roughly 2-month period, participants in the prospective study had the option of providing additional blood draws and questionnaires. Before DNA extraction, prospective study blood samples were shipped either frozen or at room temperature. The CDR3 measures 14 amino acids from cysteine to phenylalanine. Kept here is only the CDR3 DNA, which spans 42 bases and is read in frame from base 1. The junction shows trimming of 2 bases on V and 5 bases on J, plus 13 bases between the germline ends. CDR1 and CDR2 are read off the germline V gene as SGHRS and YFSETQ.

The source is a woman aged 45-65 years who had recovered from COVID-19. Sequenced material: PBMCs or T cells enriched from blood (not recorded which). The rearranged segments are TRBV5-1 and TRBJ2-5, with TRBD1 tentatively as D gene (5 bases match). Here the CDR3 is given as CASSLQDRSETQYF. The sequenced DNA: TGCGCCAGCAGCTTACAGGATAGGTCTGAGACCCAGTACTTC.